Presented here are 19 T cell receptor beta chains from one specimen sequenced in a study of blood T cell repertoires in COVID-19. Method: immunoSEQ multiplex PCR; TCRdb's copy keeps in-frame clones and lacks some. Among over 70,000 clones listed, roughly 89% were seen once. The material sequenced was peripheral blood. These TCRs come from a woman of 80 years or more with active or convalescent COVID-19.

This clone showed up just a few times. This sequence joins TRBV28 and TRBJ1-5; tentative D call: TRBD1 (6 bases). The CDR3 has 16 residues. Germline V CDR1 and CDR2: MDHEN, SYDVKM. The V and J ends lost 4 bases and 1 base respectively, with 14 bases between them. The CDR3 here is CASSSTGLVSNQPQHF. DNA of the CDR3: TGTGCCAGCAGTTCTACAGGGCTCGTGAGCAATCAGCCCCAGCATTTT.

The CDR3 protein is CASSLNRDTFSGNTIYF. CDR3 DNA: TGTGCCAGCAGCTTGAACCGGGACACGTTTTCTGGAAACACCATATATTTT. This sequence joins TRBV7-9 and TRBJ1-3; tentative D call: TRBD1 (6 bases). The CDR3 runs 17 residues. Deletions cut 3 bases from V and 1 base from J, with 16 bases between. Looked up from germline, CDR1 is SEHNR and CDR2 is FQNEAQ (reference sequence).

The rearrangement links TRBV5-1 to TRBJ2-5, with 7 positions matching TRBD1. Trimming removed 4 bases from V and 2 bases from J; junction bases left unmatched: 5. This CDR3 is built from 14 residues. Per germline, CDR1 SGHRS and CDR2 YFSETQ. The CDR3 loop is CASSRRDRQETQYF. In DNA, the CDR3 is TGCGCCAGCAGCCGCCGGGACAGACAAGAGACCCAGTACTTC.

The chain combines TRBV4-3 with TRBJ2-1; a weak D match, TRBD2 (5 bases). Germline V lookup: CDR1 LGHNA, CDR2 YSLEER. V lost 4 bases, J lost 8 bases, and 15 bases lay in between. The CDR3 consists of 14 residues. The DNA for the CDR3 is TGCGCCAGCAGCCTTCGGACTGGCGAGGATGAGCAGTTCTTC. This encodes CASSLRTGEDEQFF.

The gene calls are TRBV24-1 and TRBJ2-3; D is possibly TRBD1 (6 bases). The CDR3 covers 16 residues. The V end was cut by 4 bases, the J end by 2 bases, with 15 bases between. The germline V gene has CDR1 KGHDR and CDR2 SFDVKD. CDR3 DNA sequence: TGTGCCACCAGTGACCCCGGACAGCAAAACACAGATACGCAGTATTTT. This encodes CATSDPGQQNTDTQYF.

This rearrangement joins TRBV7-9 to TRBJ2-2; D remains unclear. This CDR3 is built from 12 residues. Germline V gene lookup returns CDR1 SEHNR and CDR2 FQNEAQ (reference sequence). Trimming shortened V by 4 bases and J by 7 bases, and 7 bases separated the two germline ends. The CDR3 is CASSSTGGELFF. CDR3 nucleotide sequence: TGTGCCAGCAGCTCGACGGGCGGGGAGCTGTTTTTT. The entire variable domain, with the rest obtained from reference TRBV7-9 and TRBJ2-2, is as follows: DTGVSQNPRHKITKRGQNVTFRCDPISEHNRLYWYRQTLGQGPEFLTYFQNEAQLEKSRLLSDRFSAERPKGSFSTLEIQRTEQGDSAMYLCASSSTGGELFFGEGSRLTVL.

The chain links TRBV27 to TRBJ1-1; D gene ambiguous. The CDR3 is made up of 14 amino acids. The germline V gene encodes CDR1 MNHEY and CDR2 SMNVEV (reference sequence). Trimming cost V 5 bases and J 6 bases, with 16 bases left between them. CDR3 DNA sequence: TGTGCCAGCAGTCCCCCCTCGGGAGTGGCTGAAGCTTTCTTT. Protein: CASSPPSGVAEAFF.

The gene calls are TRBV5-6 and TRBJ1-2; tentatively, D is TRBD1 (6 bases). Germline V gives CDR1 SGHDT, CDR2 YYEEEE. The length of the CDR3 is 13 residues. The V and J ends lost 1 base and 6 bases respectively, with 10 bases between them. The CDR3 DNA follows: TGTGCCAGCAGCTTGTTACAGGGAAATGGCTACACCTTC. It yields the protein CASSLLQGNGYTF. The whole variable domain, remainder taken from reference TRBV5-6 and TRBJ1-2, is DAGVTQSPTHLIKTRGQQVTLRCSPKSGHDTVSWYQQALGQGPQFIFQYYEEEERQRGNFPDRFSGHQFPNYSSELNVNALLLGDSALYLCASSLLQGNGYTFGSGTRLTVV.

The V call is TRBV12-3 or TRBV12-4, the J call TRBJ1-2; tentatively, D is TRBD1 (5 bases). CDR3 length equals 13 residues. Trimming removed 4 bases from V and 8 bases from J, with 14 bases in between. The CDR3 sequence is CASSSQGRLGYTF. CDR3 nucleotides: TGTGCCAGCAGTTCTCAGGGTAGGCTAGGCTACACCTTC.

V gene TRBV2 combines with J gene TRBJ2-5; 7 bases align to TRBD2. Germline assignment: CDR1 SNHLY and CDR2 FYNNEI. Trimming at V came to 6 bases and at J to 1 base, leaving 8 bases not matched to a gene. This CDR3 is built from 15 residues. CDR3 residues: CASRSRGLRQETQYF. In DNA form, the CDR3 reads TGTGCCAGCAGATCGAGGGGACTACGCCAAGAGACCCAGTACTTC.

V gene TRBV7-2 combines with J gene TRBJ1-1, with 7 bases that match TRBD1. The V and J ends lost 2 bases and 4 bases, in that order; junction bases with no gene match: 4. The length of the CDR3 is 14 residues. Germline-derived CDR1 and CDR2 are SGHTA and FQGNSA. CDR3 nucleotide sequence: TGTGCCAGCAGCTTAAACAGGGGAGGCACTGAAGCTTTCTTT. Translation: CASSLNRGGTEAFF.

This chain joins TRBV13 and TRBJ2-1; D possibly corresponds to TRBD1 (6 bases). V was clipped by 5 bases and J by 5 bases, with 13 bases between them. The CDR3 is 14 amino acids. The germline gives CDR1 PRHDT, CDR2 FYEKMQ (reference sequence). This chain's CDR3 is CASSEQGIDNEQFF. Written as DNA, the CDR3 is TGTGCCAGCAGCGAACAGGGTATCGACAATGAGCAGTTCTTC.

The CDR3 nucleotides read TGTGCCAGCAGCCAAGGCGGAAACACCGGGGAGCTGTTTTTT. It encodes CASSQGGNTGELFF. The chain carries TRBV3-1 (or the pseudogene TRBV3-2) and TRBJ2-2, with D unresolved. Germline assignment: CDR1 LGHDT and CDR2 YNNKEL (reference sequence). The CDR3 totals 14 residues. V lost 1 base and J 2 bases, leaving 5 bases between the germline ends.

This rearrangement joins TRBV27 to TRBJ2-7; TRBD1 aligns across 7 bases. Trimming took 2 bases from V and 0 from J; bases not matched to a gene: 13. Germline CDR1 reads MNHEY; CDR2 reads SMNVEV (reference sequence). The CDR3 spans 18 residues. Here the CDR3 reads CASSLKWGKTGDSYEQYF. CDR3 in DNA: TGTGCCAGCAGTTTAAAGTGGGGTAAAACAGGGGACTCCTACGAGCAGTACTTC.

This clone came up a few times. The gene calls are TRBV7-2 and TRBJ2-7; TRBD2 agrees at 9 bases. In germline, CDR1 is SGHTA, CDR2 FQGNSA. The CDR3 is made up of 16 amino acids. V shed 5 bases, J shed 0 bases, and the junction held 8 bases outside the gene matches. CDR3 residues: CASSRTLAGISYEQYF. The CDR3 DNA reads TGTGCCAGCAGCCGGACACTAGCGGGTATCTCCTACGAGCAGTACTTC.

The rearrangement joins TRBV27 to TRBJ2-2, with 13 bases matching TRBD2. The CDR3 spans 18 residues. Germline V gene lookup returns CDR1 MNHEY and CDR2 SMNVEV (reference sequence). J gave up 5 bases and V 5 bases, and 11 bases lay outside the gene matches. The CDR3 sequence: CASSRFGLAGVGTGELFF. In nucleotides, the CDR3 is TGTGCCAGCAGTCGATTCGGACTAGCGGGAGTTGGGACCGGGGAGCTGTTTTTT.

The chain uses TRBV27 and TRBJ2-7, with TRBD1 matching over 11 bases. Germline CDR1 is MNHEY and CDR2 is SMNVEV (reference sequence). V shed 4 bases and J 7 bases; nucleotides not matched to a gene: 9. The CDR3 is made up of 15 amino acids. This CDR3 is CASSSIGQGAEEQYF. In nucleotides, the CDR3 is TGTGCCAGCAGTTCCATTGGACAGGGGGCGGAGGAGCAGTACTTC.

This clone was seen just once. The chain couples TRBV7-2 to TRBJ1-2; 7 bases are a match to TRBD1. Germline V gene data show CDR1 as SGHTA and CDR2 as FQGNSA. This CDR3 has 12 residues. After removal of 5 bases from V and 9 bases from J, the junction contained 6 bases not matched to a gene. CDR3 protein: CASSPNRGSYTF. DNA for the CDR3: TGTGCCAGCAGCCCAAACAGGGGTAGCTACACCTTC.

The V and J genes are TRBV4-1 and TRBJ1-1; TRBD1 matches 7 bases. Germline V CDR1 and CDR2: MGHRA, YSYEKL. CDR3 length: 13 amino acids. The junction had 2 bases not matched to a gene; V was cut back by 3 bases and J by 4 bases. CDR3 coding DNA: TGCGCCAGCAGCCACCCAGGGGGCACTGAAGCTTTCTTT. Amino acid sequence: CASSHPGGTEAFF.